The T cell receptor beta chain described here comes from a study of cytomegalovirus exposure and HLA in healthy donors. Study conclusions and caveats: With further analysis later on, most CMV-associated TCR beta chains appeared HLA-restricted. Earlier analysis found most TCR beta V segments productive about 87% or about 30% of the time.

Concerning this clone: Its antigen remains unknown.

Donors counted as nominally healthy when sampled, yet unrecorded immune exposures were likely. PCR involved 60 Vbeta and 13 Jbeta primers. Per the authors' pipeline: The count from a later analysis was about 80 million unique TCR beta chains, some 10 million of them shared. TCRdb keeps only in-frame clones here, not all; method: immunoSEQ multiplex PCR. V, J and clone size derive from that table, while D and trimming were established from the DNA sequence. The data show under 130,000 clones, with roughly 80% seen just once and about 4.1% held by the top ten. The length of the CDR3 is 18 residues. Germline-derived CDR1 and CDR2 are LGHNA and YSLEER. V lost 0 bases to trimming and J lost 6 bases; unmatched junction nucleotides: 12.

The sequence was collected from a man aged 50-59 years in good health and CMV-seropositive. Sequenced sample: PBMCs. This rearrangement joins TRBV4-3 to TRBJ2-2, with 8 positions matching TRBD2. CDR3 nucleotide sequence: TGCGCCAGCAGCCAAGAATTACGGGAGGGGAGGGGCCCCGGGGAGCTGTTTTTT. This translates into CASSQELREGRGPGELFF.